The entry below describes one T cell receptor (beta chain). Its antigen specificity is not known. Base qualities are not at hand, and no much larger clone is one base apart. The CDR3 sequence holds 15 residues, the cysteine and phenylalanine included. The sequence is cut down to CDR3 DNA, 45 bases in frame from base 1. The germline V gene (reference sequence) sets CDR1 to SGHKS and CDR2 to YYEKEE. The germline ends are 13 bases apart after V is trimmed by 4 bases and J by 3 bases. Libraries were made using PCR. The instrument was an Illumina HiSeq 2500. Unique molecular identifiers were incorporated into TCR beta cDNA libraries to reduce PCR and sequencing biases. Per 1 to 10 million input T cells, some 500,000 cDNA molecules were obtained, such that each molecule approximated one T cell. Patient libraries were prepared and sequenced with the same protocol used for the earlier healthy control dataset. Within a given batch, samples were prepared together, multiplexed and sequenced on the same HiSeq lane. As for the original processing: MIGEC handled the raw barcoded reads, throwing out single-read molecular identifier groups before consensus assembly and CDR3 extraction. VDJtools was used for post-analysis of the clonotype tables, with diversity normalized by down-sampling every dataset to the smallest sample size. To correct batch-related cross-sample contamination, repertoire overlap clustering matched CDR3 amino acid sequences but not nucleotide sequences. TCRdb reprocessing: public reads trimmed at Q25 with fastp, clones called with MiXCR, in-frame beta chains kept. Here each entry gathers all rows of one CDR3 protein and keeps the most common genes and DNA. TCRdb, not the original authors, processed these V and J calls. The sample includes about 380,000 distinct CDR3 sequences, with around a third observed a single time. About an eighth of the sample goes to the ten largest clones.

The data stem from a study of post-analysis software for immune sequencing data (dated by TCRdb to the mid-2010s). About the full investigation: The recorded disease courses included relapsing-remitting, secondary progressive and progressive-relapsing multiple sclerosis, and some patients had no subtype annotation. A subset of samples was prepared in parallel using single-end sample barcoding, then pooled and co-amplified after Illumina adapter ligation. The multiple sclerosis patient repertoires were compared with under 13 previously published healthy control repertoires from donors aged roughly 6 to 27 years.

To demonstrate the VDJtools post-analysis software, the study profiled TCR beta repertoires from the peripheral blood of about 13 young patients with multiple sclerosis. Multiple sclerosis patients were children and adolescents aged roughly 6 to 17 years. Findings and caveats that apply to the study as a whole: The control group was slightly older than the multiple sclerosis patient group. Multiple sclerosis patients had significantly lower normalized Chao1 diversity than controls, a result that suggests substantial peripheral T-cell clonal expansion. Significantly higher frequencies in patients than in controls were found for a few TRBV segments, including TRBV5-6, TRBV5-1 and TRBV20-1. Direct clustering with F measure revealed strong co-clustering of samples prepared in the same batch, which led to a batch-effect correction.

This receptor was identified in a girl between 10 and 17 years old with multiple sclerosis. The sample comprised blood. The chain is encoded by TRBV5-5 joined to TRBJ1-4, with the identity of the D gene unclear. The DNA reads TGTGCCAGCAGCCCGCCCGTTCAGGCTAATGAAAAACTGTTTTTT. Its protein is CASSPPVQANEKLFF.